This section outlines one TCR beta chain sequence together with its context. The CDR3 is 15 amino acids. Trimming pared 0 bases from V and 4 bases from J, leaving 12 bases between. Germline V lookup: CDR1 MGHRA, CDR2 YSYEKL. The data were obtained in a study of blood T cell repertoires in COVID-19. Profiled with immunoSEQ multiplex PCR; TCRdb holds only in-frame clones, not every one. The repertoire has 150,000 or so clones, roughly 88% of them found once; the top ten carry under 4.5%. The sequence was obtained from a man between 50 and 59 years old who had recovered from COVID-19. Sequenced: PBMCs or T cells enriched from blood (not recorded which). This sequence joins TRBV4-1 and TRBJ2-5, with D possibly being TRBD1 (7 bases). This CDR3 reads CASSQDRRGPETQYF. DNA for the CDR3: TGCGCCAGCAGCCAAGATCGGAGGGGGCCAGAGACCCAGTACTTC.